The 15 T cell receptor beta chains below were found in one sample sequenced in a study of blood T cell repertoires in COVID-19. Generated by immunoSEQ multiplex PCR, the TCRdb table keeps only in-frame clones and is missing some. This table holds 30,000 to 35,000 clones, around 90% found once. Sequencing was carried out using peripheral blood. The receptors were sampled from a human donor with active COVID-19. The donor label of this sample is uncertain.

The chain links TRBV7-2 to TRBJ2-1; TRBD2 matches 8 bases. The V gene's germline CDR1 is SGHTA and CDR2 FQGNSA. V lost 2 bases to trimming and J lost 4 bases; unmatched junction nucleotides: 1. This CDR3 spans 14 amino acids. CDR3 sequence reads: CASSLTSGYNEQFF. CDR3 coding DNA: TGTGCCAGCAGCTTAACTAGCGGATACAATGAGCAGTTCTTC. The whole variable domain, filled in from reference TRBV7-2 and TRBJ2-1, reads GAGVSQSPSNKVTEKGKDVELRCDPISGHTALYWYRQSLGQGLEFLIYFQGNSAPDKSGLPSDRFSAERTGGSVSTLTIQRTQQEDSAVYLCASSLTSGYNEQFFGPGTRLTVL.

The chain links TRBV10-1 to TRBJ2-1; 10 positions match TRBD2. This CDR3 comprises 14 residues. Germline loops: CDR1 WNHNN, CDR2 SYGVQD (reference sequence). V was clipped by 6 bases and J by 7 bases; unmatched bases: 6. The chain's CDR3 is CASRGTSAPNEQFF. The CDR3 DNA reads TGCGCCAGCAGGGGGACTAGCGCCCCAAATGAGCAGTTCTTC.

The chain employs TRBV25-1 and TRBJ1-4; perhaps TRBD1 as D (5 bases). Germline CDR1 MGHDK, CDR2 SYGVNS. V lost 1 base, J lost 8 bases, and 14 bases lay in between. The CDR3 sequence is 15 residues long. CDR3: CASSESGGRGEKLFF. The CDR3 DNA reads TGTGCCAGCAGTGAATCGGGGGGTAGAGGCGAAAAACTGTTTTTT.

V gene TRBV7-9 combines with J gene TRBJ1-3; D is uncertain. This CDR3 contains 17 residues. Germline loops: CDR1 SEHNR, CDR2 FQNEAQ (reference sequence). Trimming removed 2 bases from V and 1 base from J, with 15 bases in between. The CDR3: CASSLIVGQLSGNTIYF. The CDR3 DNA follows: TGTGCCAGCAGCTTAATCGTTGGGCAGCTTTCTGGAAACACCATATATTTT.

The V gene is TRBV18, the J gene TRBJ2-1; the match to TRBD2 covers 11 bases. With V trimmed by 3 bases and J by 2 bases, 6 bases remained unmatched. Per germline, CDR1 KGHSH and CDR2 LQKENI. The CDR3 extends over 17 amino acids. CDR3 coding DNA: TGTGCCAGCTCACCTACCCTAGCGGGGGGAACCTACAATGAGCAGTTCTTC. Protein: CASSPTLAGGTYNEQFF.

The rearrangement links TRBV7-8 to TRBJ1-2; D is perhaps TRBD1 (6 bases). The length of the CDR3 is 15 residues. Germline V gives CDR1 SGHVS, CDR2 FQNEAQ. The V gene lost 5 bases and the J gene lost 4 bases, with 17 bases spanning the gap. Written as DNA, the CDR3 is TGTGCCAGCAGCACTACAACACTGGGGGCCTATGGCTACACCTTC. Translated: CASSTTTLGAYGYTF.

The V and J genes are TRBV5-1 and TRBJ2-5, with TRBD1 identical over 7 bases. V lost 4 bases, J lost 9 bases, and 15 bases stayed unmatched. Germline V gene data show CDR1 as SGHRS and CDR2 as YFSETQ. The CDR3 is 15 residues long. CDR3 DNA: TGCGCCAGCAGCCCGCTCACGGGGCAGGGGGTGGCCCAGTACTTC. It codes for CASSPLTGQGVAQYF.

The chain carries TRBV6-5 and TRBJ2-5, with 9 bases identical to TRBD2. Germline V lookup: CDR1 MNHEY, CDR2 SVGAGI. V lost 4 bases and J lost 3; bases outside the gene matches: 9. The CDR3 totals 16 residues. In DNA, the CDR3 is TGTGCCAGCAGTTCGCCCCAGACTAGCGGAGAAGAGACCCAGTACTTC. Amino acid sequence: CASSSPQTSGEETQYF.

This chain uses TRBV7-2 with TRBJ2-1, with a tentative D call TRBD2 (5 bases). CDR3 size: 12 residues. V was pared by 1 base and J by 10 bases, with 8 bases between. Germline CDR1 and CDR2: SGHTA and FQGNSA. CDR3 DNA sequence: TGTGCCAGCAGCTTAGAACTAGGCGAGCAGTTCTTC. This gives the protein CASSLELGEQFF.

The rearrangement uses TRBV10-1 and TRBJ2-7, with D tentatively TRBD1 (6 bases). The CDR3 spans 15 residues. Trimming pared 3 bases from V and 3 bases from J, leaving 15 bases between. Germline V gene lookup returns CDR1 WNHNN and CDR2 SYGVQD (reference sequence). The chain's CDR3 is CASSDARGEGYEQYF. Written as DNA, the CDR3 is TGCGCCAGCAGTGACGCCAGGGGAGAAGGCTACGAGCAGTACTTC.

This clone came up once. V usage is TRBV9 and J usage is TRBJ1-2; TRBD1 is a possible D gene (5 bases). The germline gives CDR1 SGDLS, CDR2 YYNGEE. This CDR3 contains 13 residues. Trimming cost V 4 bases and J 1 base, with 8 bases left between them. The chain's CDR3 is CASSSDINYGYTF. DNA of the CDR3: TGTGCCAGCAGCTCGGACATTAACTATGGCTACACCTTC.

This clone was picked up a small number of times. The rearrangement uses TRBV5-4 and TRBJ2-7; 10 bases are shared with TRBD2. Germline CDR1 is SGHNT and CDR2 is YYREEE (reference sequence). CDR3 length: 15 residues. Trimming removed 0 bases from V and 5 bases from J; junction bases left unmatched: 5. The CDR3 DNA reads as TGTGCCAGCAGCTTGGCGTCTAGCGGGAGACACGAGCAGTACTTC. Its translation is CASSLASSGRHEQYF.

The chain recombines TRBV10-1 with TRBJ2-7; TRBD2 matches 10 bases. Trimming at V came to 3 bases and at J to 9 bases, leaving 17 bases not matched to a gene. CDR3 length equals 17 residues. Germline loops: CDR1 WNHNN, CDR2 SYGVQD (reference sequence). CDR3 DNA sequence: TGCGCCAGCAGTGAAGGGTCTAGCGGGGGACCCCCCTTGGTGCAGTACTTC. Translation gives CASSEGSSGGPPLVQYF.

The J gene is TRBJ1-2, the V gene TRBV15; 7 bases align to TRBD1. CDR3 size: 15 residues. The junction had 10 bases not matched to a gene; V was cut back by 5 bases and J by 4 bases. Looked up from germline, CDR1 is LNHNV and CDR2 is YYDKDF (reference sequence). CDR3 sequence reads: CATSGYTGVSYGYTF. For the CDR3, the DNA is TGTGCCACCAGCGGCTATACAGGGGTCTCCTATGGCTACACCTTC.

The J gene is TRBJ1-2, the V gene TRBV7-8; 9 nucleotides match TRBD1. The V gene's germline CDR1 is SGHVS and CDR2 FQNEAQ. After removal of 5 bases from V and 2 bases from J, the junction contained 3 bases not matched to a gene. The CDR3 is 14 residues long. CDR3 sequence reads: CASSLGTGNYGYTF. DNA of the CDR3: TGTGCCAGCAGCCTCGGGACAGGGAACTATGGCTACACCTTC.